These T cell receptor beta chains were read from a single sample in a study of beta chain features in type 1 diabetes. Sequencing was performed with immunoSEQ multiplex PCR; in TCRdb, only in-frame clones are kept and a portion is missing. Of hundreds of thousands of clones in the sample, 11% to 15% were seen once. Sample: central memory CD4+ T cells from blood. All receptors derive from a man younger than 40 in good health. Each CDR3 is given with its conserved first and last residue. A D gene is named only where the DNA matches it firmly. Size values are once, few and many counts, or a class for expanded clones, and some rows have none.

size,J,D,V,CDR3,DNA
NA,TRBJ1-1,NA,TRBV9,CASSPRGRNGNTEAFF,TGTGCCAGCAGCCCTAGGGGGAGGAACGGGAACACTGAAGCTTTCTTT
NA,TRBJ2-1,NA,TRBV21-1,CASSKSGQGGYNEQFF,TGTGCCAGCAGCAAGTCGGGACAGGGGGGGTACAATGAGCAGTTCTTC
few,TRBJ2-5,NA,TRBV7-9,CASSYSTGKETQYF,TGTGCCAGCAGCTATTCTACAGGGAAAGAGACCCAGTACTTC
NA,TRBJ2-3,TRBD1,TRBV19,CASSITGGWGRDTQYF,TGTGCCAGTAGTATAACAGGGGGATGGGGGAGAGATACGCAGTATTTT
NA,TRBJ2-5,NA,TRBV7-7,CASSQGLTGETQYF,TGTGCCAGCAGCCAAGGACTAACGGGAGAGACCCAGTACTTC
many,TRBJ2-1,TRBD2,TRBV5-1,CASSSGLAGGLRYNEQFF,TGCGCCAGCAGCTCAGGACTAGCGGGGGGTCTACGGTACAATGAGCAGTTCTTC
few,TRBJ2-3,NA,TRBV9,CASTPGSGTDTQYF,TGTGCCAGCACACCCGGGAGTGGCACAGATACGCAGTATTTT
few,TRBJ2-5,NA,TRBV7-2,CASRTPRQETQYF,TGTGCCAGCCGCACCCCGCGACAAGAGACCCAGTACTTC
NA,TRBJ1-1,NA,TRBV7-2,CASSLVVEAFF,TGTGCCAGCAGCTTAGTCGTTGAAGCTTTCTTT
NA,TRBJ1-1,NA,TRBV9,CASSVDRENTEAFF,TGTGCCAGCAGCGTAGACAGGGAGAACACTGAAGCTTTCTTT
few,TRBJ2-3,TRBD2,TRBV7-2,CASSLAGLAGDTQYF,TGTGCCAGCAGCTTAGCAGGGCTAGCGGGAGATACGCAGTATTTT
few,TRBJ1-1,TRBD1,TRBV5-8,CASSGGQVVGGTEAFF,TGTGCCAGCAGCGGCGGACAGGTAGTTGGTGGCACTGAAGCTTTCTTT
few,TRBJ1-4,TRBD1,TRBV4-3,CASSRKDRRNEKLFF,TGCGCCAGCAGCCGCAAGGACAGGAGGAATGAAAAACTGTTTTTT
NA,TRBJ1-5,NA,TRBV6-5,CASGLLDSQPQHF,TGTGCCAGCGGTTTACTGGATAGTCAGCCCCAGCATTTT
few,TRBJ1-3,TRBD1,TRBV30,CAWSVRGPGNTIYF,TGTGCCTGGAGTGTAAGGGGGCCTGGAAACACCATATATTTT
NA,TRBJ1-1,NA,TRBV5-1,CASSYEDQRFSTEAFF,TGCGCCAGCAGCTACGAGGACCAGAGATTTTCCACTGAAGCTTTCTTT
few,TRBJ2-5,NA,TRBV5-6,CASSLARETQYF,TGTGCCAGCAGCTTGGCTAGGGAGACCCAGTACTTC
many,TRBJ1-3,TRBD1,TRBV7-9,CASSVGQSDTIYF,TGTGCCAGCAGCGTGGGACAGAGTGACACCATATATTTT
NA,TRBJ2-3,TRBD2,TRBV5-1,CASSSSNGGTDTQYF,TGCGCCAGCAGCTCATCCAACGGGGGGACAGATACGCAGTATTTT
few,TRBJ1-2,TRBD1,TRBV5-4,CASSLQGASYGYTF,TGTGCCAGCAGCTTGCAGGGGGCCAGCTATGGCTACACCTTC
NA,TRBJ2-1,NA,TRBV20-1,CSARDRRAQFF,TGCAGTGCTAGAGATCGGCGGGCACAGTTCTTC
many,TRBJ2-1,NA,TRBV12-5,CASGDNAVDEQFF,TGTGCTAGTGGTGATAACGCGGTCGATGAGCAGTTCTTC
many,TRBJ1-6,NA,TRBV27,CASKTGDSPLHF,TGTGCCAGCAAGACGGGTGATTCACCCCTCCACTTT
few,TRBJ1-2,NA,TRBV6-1,CASSSGPGYTF,TGTGCCAGCAGTTCAGGACCTGGTTACACCTTC
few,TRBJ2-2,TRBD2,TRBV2,CASTRDGLAGGGTGELFF,TGTGCCAGCACAAGAGACGGACTAGCGGGAGGTGGGACCGGGGAGCTGTTTTTT
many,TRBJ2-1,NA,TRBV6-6,CASSSHNEQFF,TGTGCCAGCAGTTCCCACAATGAGCAGTTCTTC
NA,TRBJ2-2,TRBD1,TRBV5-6,CASSLYQGVGTGELFF,TGTGCCAGCAGCTTATATCAGGGGGTAGGCACCGGGGAGCTGTTTTTT
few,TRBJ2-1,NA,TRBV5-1,CASSFSLHSNNEQFF,TGCGCCAGCAGCTTCTCGCTACATTCAAACAATGAGCAGTTCTTC
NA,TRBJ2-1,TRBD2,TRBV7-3,CASSLSSGHNNEQFF,TGTGCCAGCAGCTTATCTAGCGGGCACAACAATGAGCAGTTCTTC
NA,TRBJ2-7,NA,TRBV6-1,CASSREFSYEQYF,TGTGCCAGCAGTCGAGAGTTCTCCTACGAGCAGTACTTC
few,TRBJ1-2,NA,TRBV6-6,CASSQGYGYTF,TGTGCCAGCAGTCAAGGCTATGGCTACACCTTC
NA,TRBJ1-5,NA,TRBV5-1,CASGTSPGQPQHF,TGCGCCAGCGGGACAAGCCCTGGCCAGCCCCAGCATTTT
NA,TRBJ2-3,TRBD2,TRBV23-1,CASSQSLAGGPRTSTDTQYF,TGCGCCAGCAGTCAATCCCTAGCGGGAGGGCCAAGGACTAGCACAGATACGCAGTATTTT
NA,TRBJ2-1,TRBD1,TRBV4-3,CASSQFGTGAQGNEQFF,TGCGCCAGCAGCCAATTCGGGACAGGGGCGCAGGGGAATGAGCAGTTCTTC
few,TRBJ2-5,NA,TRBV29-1,CSVGAPGQETQYF,TGCAGCGTCGGGGCCCCAGGGCAAGAGACCCAGTACTTC
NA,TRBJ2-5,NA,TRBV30,CAWSNRDLRETQYF,TGTGCCTGGAGTAACCGGGACCTCCGGGAGACCCAGTACTTC
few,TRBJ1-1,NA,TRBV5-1,CASSYAGALGTEAFF,TGCGCCAGCAGCTACGCGGGGGCCCTGGGGACTGAAGCTTTCTTT
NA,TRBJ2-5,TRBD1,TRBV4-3,CASSQMTGPQETQYF,TGCGCCAGCAGCCAGATGACAGGGCCTCAAGAGACCCAGTACTTC
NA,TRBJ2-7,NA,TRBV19,CASSSGSYEQYF,TGTGCCAGTAGTAGCGGATCCTACGAGCAGTACTTC
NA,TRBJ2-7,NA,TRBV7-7,CASSPSGAGRIQYF,TGTGCCAGCAGCCCCAGTGGGGCGGGGCGAATTCAGTACTTC
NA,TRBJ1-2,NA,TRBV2,CASSKSDGGYTF,TGTGCCAGCAGCAAGTCGGACGGAGGCTACACCTTC
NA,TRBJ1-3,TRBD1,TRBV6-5,CASSYFGQGDGNTIYF,TGTGCCAGCAGTTACTTTGGACAGGGGGATGGAAACACCATATATTTT